This T cell receptor (beta chain) came from a study of spatial heterogeneity in lung cancer. Carried by each TCR cDNA molecule was a unique molecular identifier. TCRdb reprocessed the 5' RACE reads with MiXCR, giving one entry per CDR3 protein. The top ten hold about 39% of the sample, which has roughly 40,000 distinct CDR3 sequences, approximately 6.3% seen once. In regard to this clonotype: Its target is unknown.

General observations from the study: Ubiquitous, expanded tumor-derived TCRs were more frequently observed in blood at resection than at follow-up.

V lost 5 bases, J lost 6 bases, and 16 bases lay in between. The CDR3 totals 15 residues. In germline, CDR1 is ENHRY, CDR2 SYGVKD. As for time point: sample taken at primary tumor resection. There were roughly 78 donors, all of them untreated patients with early-stage non-small cell lung cancer. The chain links TRBV10-3 to TRBJ2-2; D is perhaps TRBD1 (6 bases). The sequences come from PBMCs, collected at surgery. This sequence was found in a female donor with early-stage non-small cell lung cancer. The CDR3 DNA sequence: TGTGCCATCAGTCCAGGGGCATCCCCACCCGGGGAGCTGTTTTTT. Residues: CAISPGASPPGELFF.